This TCR beta chain was sequenced in a study of blood T cell repertoires in COVID-19. Study-level background: COVID-19 samples, acute and convalescent, were from the United States, Italy and Spain. From T cells, B-cell-depleted T cells, or PBMCs came the material, which was cDNA or gDNA.

Original data processing: Nucleated cell counts were estimated from reference gene primer amplification. The assay was immunoSEQ multiplex PCR, and TCRdb's table has in-frame clones only and misses some. The V and J calls and clone size were taken over from that table, and D and trimming were inferred from the DNA. This sample has roughly 200,000 clones, with over 70% found just once. Germline CDR1 reads KGHDR; CDR2 reads SFDVKD. CDR3 length: 13 amino acids. The V and J ends lost 8 bases and 2 bases respectively, with 9 bases between them. The sample taken for sequencing was peripheral blood. This TCR came from a man aged 35-49 years with active or convalescent COVID-19. The chain has TRBV24-1 and TRBJ2-1, with D maybe TRBD1 (5 bases). The CDR3 loop is CATTDSTYNEQFF. The CDR3 DNA reads as TGTGCCACCACAGACAGTACCTACAATGAGCAGTTCTTC.